This T cell receptor beta chain was identified in a study of blood T cell repertoires in COVID-19. Sequenced by immunoSEQ multiplex PCR; TCRdb stores in-frame clones only, minus some. Among a few hundred thousand clones, over 80% were seen once, and the ten largest hold roughly 1.2%. The study recruited people aged 18 to 89 years across roughly 23 US areas. The germline gives CDR1 SEHNR, CDR2 FQNEAQ (reference sequence). The CDR3 runs 17 residues. V dropped 5 bases and J dropped 7; count of bases not matched to a gene: 13. This chain joins TRBV7-9 and TRBJ2-1, with 11 bases identical to TRBD2. The receptor's source is a man in his thirties or forties who had recovered from COVID-19. Sequenced: PBMCs or T cells enriched from blood (not recorded which). The CDR3 nucleotides read TGTGCCAGCAGCCTGGGACTAGCGGAGCTGGGATTGAATGAGCAGTTCTTC. It is translated as CASSLGLAELGLNEQFF. Together with reference TRBV7-9 and TRBJ2-1, the CDR3 gives the full variable domain: DTGVSQNPRHKITKRGQNVTFRCDPISEHNRLYWYRQTLGQGPEFLTYFQNEAQLEKSRLLSDRFSAERPKGSFSTLEIQRTEQGDSAMYLCASSLGLAELGLNEQFFGPGTRLTVL.